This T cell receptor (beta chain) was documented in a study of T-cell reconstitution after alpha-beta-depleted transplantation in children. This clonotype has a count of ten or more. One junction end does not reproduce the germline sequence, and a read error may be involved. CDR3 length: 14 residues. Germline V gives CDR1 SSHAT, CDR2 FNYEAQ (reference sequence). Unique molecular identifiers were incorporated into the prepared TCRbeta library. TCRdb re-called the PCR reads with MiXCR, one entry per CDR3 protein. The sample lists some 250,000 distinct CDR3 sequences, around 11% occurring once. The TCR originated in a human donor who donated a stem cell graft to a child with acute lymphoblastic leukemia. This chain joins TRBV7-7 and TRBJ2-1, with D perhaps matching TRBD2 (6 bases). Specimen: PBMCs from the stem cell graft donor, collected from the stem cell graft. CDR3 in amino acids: CASSSWGVSNEQFF. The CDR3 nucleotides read TGTGCTAGCAGCTCGTGGGGGGTCAGCAATGAGCAGTTCTTC.